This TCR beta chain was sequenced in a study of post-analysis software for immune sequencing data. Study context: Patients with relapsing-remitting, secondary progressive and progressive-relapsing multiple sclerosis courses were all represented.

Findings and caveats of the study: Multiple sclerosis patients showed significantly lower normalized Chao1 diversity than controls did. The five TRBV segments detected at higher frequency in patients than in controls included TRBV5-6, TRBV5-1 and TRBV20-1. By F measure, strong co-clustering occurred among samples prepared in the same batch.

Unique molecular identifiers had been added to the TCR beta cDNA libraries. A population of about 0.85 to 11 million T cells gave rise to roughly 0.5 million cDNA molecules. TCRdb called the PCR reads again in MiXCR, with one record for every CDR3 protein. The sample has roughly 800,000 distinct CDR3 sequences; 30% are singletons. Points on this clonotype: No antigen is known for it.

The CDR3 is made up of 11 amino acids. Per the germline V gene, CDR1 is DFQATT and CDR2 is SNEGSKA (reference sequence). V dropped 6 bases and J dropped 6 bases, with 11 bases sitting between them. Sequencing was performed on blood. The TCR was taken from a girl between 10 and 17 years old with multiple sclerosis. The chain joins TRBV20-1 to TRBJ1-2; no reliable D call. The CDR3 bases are TGCAGTGCGTTGGGAGTCGATGGCTACACCTTC. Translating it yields CSALGVDGYTF.